This TCR beta chain was recorded in a study of T cell changes during pregnancy in multiple sclerosis. Only in-frame clones appear in the TCRdb table, and some are missing; sequencing was by immunoSEQ multiplex PCR. The data hold about 47,000 clones, with over 90% observed a single time. Germline V gene data show CDR1 as SQVTM and CDR2 as ANQGSEA. This CDR3 spans 14 amino acids. Trimming cost V 7 bases and J 4 bases, with 18 bases left between them. The chain employs TRBV29-1 and TRBJ2-3, with D possibly matching TRBD2 (6 bases). The sequencing here drew on peripheral blood, taken in the third trimester of pregnancy. The receptor was derived from a female donor with multiple sclerosis, enrolled in a pregnancy study. The CDR3 protein is CSARRGIGADTQYF. The CDR3 DNA reads TGCAGCGCCCGACGGGGGATTGGTGCAGATACGCAGTATTTT.